The 20 T cell receptor beta chains in this list originate from one sample, sequenced in a study of a mutant IDH1 vaccine in newly diagnosed glioma. Stated time point: week 5, during vaccination. Doses consisted of 300 ug of mutant IDH1 20-mer peptide each, paired with topical imiquimod. These receptors' targets are unknown. Libraries were prepared by immunoSEQ multiplex PCR; TCRdb keeps only in-frame clonotypes and omits some of them. The sample consists of 70,000 to 100,000 clones, roughly 90% of them appearing once. The starting material was PBMCs, obtained from a glioma patient whose treatment included an IDH1 peptide vaccine. These TCRs come from a woman between 50 and 59 years old with glioma.

This chain connects TRBV7-2 to TRBJ2-2, with D uncertain. CDR3 size: 15 residues. V was trimmed by 5 bases and J by 0 bases, leaving 10 bases between them. CDR1 SGHTA and CDR2 FQGNSA come from the germline V gene. Here the CDR3 DNA reads TGTGCCAGCAGCCCACGACGATCGAACACCGGGGAGCTGTTTTTT. Translated, it gives CASSPRRSNTGELFF.

The chain carries TRBV29-1 and TRBJ1-1; perhaps TRBD1 as D (5 bases). Germline values: CDR1 SQVTM, CDR2 ANQGSEA. Trimming pared 4 bases from V and 4 bases from J, leaving 16 bases between. The CDR3 runs 14 residues. The DNA of the CDR3 is TGCAGCGTTGTCTCTCTTCAGGGCTCCACTGAAGCTTTCTTT. This translates into CSVVSLQGSTEAFF.

J is TRBJ2-7 and V is TRBV29-1; a weak D match, TRBD2 (5 bases). Germline V gene lookup returns CDR1 SQVTM and CDR2 ANQGSEA. Trimming removed 4 bases at V and 3 bases at J, with 13 bases between. The CDR3 length is 13 residues. The CDR3 sequence: CSVGPRAGYEQYF. CDR3 DNA sequence: TGCAGCGTTGGGCCTAGGGCGGGCTACGAGCAGTACTTC.

The count of this clone is one. V gene TRBV19 combines with J gene TRBJ1-5, with TRBD1 matching 9 bases. CDR1 is LNHDA, CDR2 SQIVND, per germline (reference sequence). The CDR3 spans 15 residues. J gave up 6 bases and V 3 bases, and 6 bases lay outside the gene matches. CDR3 coding DNA: TGTGCCAGTAGTATCAACCGGGACAGGGCTCAGCCCCAGCATTTT. Translation gives CASSINRDRAQPQHF.

The chain employs TRBV6-5 and TRBJ1-1; D not resolved. Germline values: CDR1 MNHEY, CDR2 SVGAGI. Trimming took 0 bases from V and 0 from J, leaving 8 bases between them. CDR3 length: 15 amino acids. CDR3 nucleotide sequence: TGTGCCAGCAGTTACTCAACCGGAGTGAACACTGAAGCTTTCTTT. This sequence encodes CASSYSTGVNTEAFF.

The chain joins TRBV28 to TRBJ1-2; TRBD1 matches at 11 bases. Germline V gene sequence: CDR1 MDHEN, CDR2 SYDVKM. Trimming cost V 4 bases and J 5 bases; bases outside gene matches: 12. The CDR3 loop spans 17 amino acids. CDR3: CASSSGQGGALGYGYTF. The CDR3 DNA sequence: TGTGCCAGCAGTTCGGGACAGGGGGGAGCGTTAGGGTATGGCTACACCTTC.

This clone appeared once. This chain connects TRBV5-1 to TRBJ2-7; maybe TRBD2 (6 bases). Trimming pared 3 bases from V and 5 bases from J, leaving 15 bases between. CDR1 is SGHRS, CDR2 YFSETQ, per germline. This CDR3 spans 14 amino acids. CDR3 sequence reads: CASSSIPGANEQYF. The CDR3 region has the DNA TGCGCCAGCAGCTCGATTCCGGGAGCGAACGAGCAGTACTTC.

This sequence joins TRBV11-1 and TRBJ2-5, with D hard to call. From germline, CDR1 is SGHAT and CDR2 FQDESV (reference sequence). The CDR3 is 11 residues long. The V and J ends lost 3 bases and 5 bases respectively, with 4 bases between them. The DNA of the CDR3 is TGTGCCAGCAGCTTCCGGGAGACCCAGTACTTC. Encoded protein: CASSFRETQYF. The full variable domain, in which reference TRBV11-1 and TRBJ2-5 provide the parts outside the CDR3, is EAEVAQSPRYKITEKSQAVAFWCDPISGHATLYWYRQILGQGPELLVQFQDESVVDDSQLPKDRFSAERLKGVDSTLKIQPAELGDSAMYLCASSFRETQYFGPGTRLLVL.

This clone was seen just once. This sequence joins TRBV19 and TRBJ1-5; TRBD1 aligns across 10 bases. J was trimmed by 2 bases and V by 4 bases; bases with no gene match: 11. The CDR3 has 18 amino acids. Germline V gene lookup returns CDR1 LNHDA and CDR2 SQIVND (reference sequence). CDR3 DNA sequence: TGTGCCAGTAGTACTATACCGGGACAGGGGCTCGGCAATCAGCCCCAGCATTTT. It specifies CASSTIPGQGLGNQPQHF.

The V gene is TRBV27, the J gene TRBJ2-3, with D unclear. From germline, CDR1 is MNHEY and CDR2 SMNVEV (reference sequence). The CDR3 contains 16 residues. The ends were cut back, 5 bases at V and 6 bases at J, with 21 bases in the middle. The CDR3 reads CASSPRLPVVPDTQYF. In DNA, the CDR3 is TGTGCCAGCAGTCCTAGACTGCCAGTTGTACCCGATACGCAGTATTTT.

The V gene is TRBV19, the J gene TRBJ1-6; maybe TRBD1 (5 bases). The V end lost 4 bases, the J end lost 5 bases, and 9 bases lay between the germline ends. Per germline, CDR1 LNHDA and CDR2 SQIVND (reference sequence). The CDR3 extends over 14 amino acids. CDR3 region: CASSRTGDNSPLHF. The CDR3 nucleotides read TGTGCCAGTAGTAGAACAGGAGATAATTCACCCCTCCACTTT.

The V gene is TRBV6-6, the J gene TRBJ1-1; TRBD1 is a possible D gene (5 bases). The germline CDR1 and CDR2 sequences are MNHNY and SVGAGI (reference sequence). V was cut by 0 bases and J by 3 bases, with 8 bases left in between. This CDR3 region has 14 residues. As DNA, the CDR3 is TGTGCCAGCAGTTACTCCACGGGGGACACTGAAGCTTTCTTT. Amino acid sequence: CASSYSTGDTEAFF.

The chain combines TRBV4-1 with TRBJ2-5; a possible D gene is TRBD2 (6 bases). CDR3 length: 14 residues. Germline CDR1 and CDR2: MGHRA and YSYEKL. V lost 4 bases and J lost 11, with 20 bases in between. CDR3 sequence (DNA): TGCGCCAGCAGCCGCGGGACCGGGGATAGGGAGCAGTACTTC. Translation: CASSRGTGDREQYF.

The V call is TRBV5-1, the J call TRBJ2-2; D unclear. Trimming removed 6 bases from V and 6 bases from J, with 24 bases in between. The CDR3 consists of 17 residues. CDR1 SGHRS and CDR2 YFSETQ come from the germline V gene. For the CDR3, the DNA is TGCGCCAGCAAACTCGGCCCCGGTGGGCCGGCCCCCGGGGAGCTGTTTTTT. Encoded protein: CASKLGPGGPAPGELFF.

Only one count was recorded for this clone. J is TRBJ2-5 and V is TRBV13; D ambiguous. The better agreement between TRBJ2-7 and the DNA end casts doubt on the J call. Germline CDR1 PRHDT, CDR2 FYEKMQ (reference sequence). The CDR3 is 14 residues long. CDR3 amino acids: CASSSPQDSYEQYF. The CDR3 DNA is TGTGCCAGCAGCTCCCCCCAAGACTCCTACGAGCAGTACTTC.

The rearrangement links TRBV6-6 to TRBJ1-6; 7 bases align to TRBD1. Germline V lookup: CDR1 MNHNY, CDR2 SVGAGI (reference sequence). J gave up 8 bases and V 2 bases, and 3 bases lay outside the gene matches. The CDR3 contains 14 residues. The CDR3 protein is CASSYRGRDSPLHF. CDR3 in DNA: TGTGCCAGCAGTTACAGGGGGCGAGATTCACCCCTCCACTTT.

The chain carries TRBV5-5 and TRBJ2-5; D not certain. Germline V gene sequence: CDR1 SGHKS, CDR2 YYEKEE (reference sequence). This CDR3 region has 12 residues. Trimming stripped 2 bases from V and 5 bases from J, with 7 bases between. The DNA for the CDR3 is TGTGCCAGCAGCTTTCCCCCCGAGACCCAGTACTTC. Translated, it gives CASSFPPETQYF.

CDR3 sequence reads: CASSYGSFTDTQYF. The CDR3 coding sequence is TGCGCCAGCAGCTATGGGTCTTTCACAGATACGCAGTATTTT. The chain combines TRBV5-1 with TRBJ2-3; unclear D gene. The germline V and J ends were trimmed by 3 bases and 2 bases, with 10 bases remaining between them. The CDR3 consists of 14 residues. Per the germline V gene, CDR1 is SGHRS and CDR2 is YFSETQ.

This chain uses TRBV11-2 with TRBJ2-7, with D perhaps TRBD1 (6 bases). Trimming shortened V by 5 bases and J by 3 bases, and 14 bases separated the two germline ends. This CDR3 is 14 amino acids long. Germline V gene lookup returns CDR1 SGHAT and CDR2 FQNNGV. Here the CDR3 reads CASSTRDKNYEQYF. CDR3 in DNA: TGTGCCAGCAGCACCCGGGACAAAAACTACGAGCAGTACTTC.

The genes are TRBV29-1 and TRBJ2-4; TRBD2 matches 8 bases. V was clipped by 8 bases and J by 8 bases; unmatched bases: 14. In germline, CDR1 is SQVTM, CDR2 ANQGSEA. The CDR3 has 14 amino acids. The CDR3 region has the DNA TGCAGCACGCGCCGGGCGGGGGGCAAGGACATTCAGTACTTC. Translated, it gives CSTRRAGGKDIQYF.